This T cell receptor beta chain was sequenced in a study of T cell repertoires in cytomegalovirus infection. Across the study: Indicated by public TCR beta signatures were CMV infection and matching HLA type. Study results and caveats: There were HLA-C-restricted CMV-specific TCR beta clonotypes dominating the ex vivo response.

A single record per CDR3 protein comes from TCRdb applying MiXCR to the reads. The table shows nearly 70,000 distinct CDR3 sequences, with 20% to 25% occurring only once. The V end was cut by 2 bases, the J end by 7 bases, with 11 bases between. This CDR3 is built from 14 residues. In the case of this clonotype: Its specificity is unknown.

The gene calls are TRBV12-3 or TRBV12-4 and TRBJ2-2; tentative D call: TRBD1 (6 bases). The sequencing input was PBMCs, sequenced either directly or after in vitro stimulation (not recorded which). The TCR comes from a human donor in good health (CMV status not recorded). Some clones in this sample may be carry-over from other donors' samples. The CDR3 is CASSLKGVVGELFF. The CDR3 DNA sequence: TGTGCCAGCAGTTTAAAGGGGGTAGTCGGGGAGCTGTTTTTT.